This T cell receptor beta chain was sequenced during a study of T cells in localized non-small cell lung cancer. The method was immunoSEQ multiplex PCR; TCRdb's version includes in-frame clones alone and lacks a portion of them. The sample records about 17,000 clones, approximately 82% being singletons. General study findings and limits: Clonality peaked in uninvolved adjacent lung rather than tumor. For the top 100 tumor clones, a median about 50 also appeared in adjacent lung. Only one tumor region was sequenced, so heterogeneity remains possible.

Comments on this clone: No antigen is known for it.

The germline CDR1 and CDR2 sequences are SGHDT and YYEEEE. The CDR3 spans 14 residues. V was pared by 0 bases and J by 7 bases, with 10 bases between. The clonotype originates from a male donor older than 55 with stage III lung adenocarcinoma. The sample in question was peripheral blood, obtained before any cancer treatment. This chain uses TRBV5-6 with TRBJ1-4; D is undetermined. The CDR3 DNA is TGTGCCAGCAGCTTGGAGGCAGTGGGTGAAAAACTGTTTTTT. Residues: CASSLEAVGEKLFF.